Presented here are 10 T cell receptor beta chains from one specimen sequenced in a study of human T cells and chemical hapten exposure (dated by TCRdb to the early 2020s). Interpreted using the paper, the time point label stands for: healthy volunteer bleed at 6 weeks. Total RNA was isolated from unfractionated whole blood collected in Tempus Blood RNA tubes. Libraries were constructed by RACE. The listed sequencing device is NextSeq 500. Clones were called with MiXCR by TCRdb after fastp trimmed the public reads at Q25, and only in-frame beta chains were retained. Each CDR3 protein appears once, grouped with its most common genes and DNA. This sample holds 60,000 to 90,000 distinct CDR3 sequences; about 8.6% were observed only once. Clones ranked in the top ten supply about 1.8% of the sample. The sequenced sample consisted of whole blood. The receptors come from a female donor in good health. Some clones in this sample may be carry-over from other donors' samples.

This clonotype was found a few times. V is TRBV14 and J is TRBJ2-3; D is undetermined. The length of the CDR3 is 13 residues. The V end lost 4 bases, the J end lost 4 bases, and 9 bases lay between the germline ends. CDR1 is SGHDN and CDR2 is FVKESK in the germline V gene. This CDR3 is CASSPDRSDTQYF. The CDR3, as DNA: TGTGCCAGCAGCCCTGATCGGTCAGATACGCAGTATTTT. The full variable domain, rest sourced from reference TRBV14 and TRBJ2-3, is EAGVTQFPSHSVIEKGQTVTLRCDPISGHDNLYWYRRVMGKEIKFLLHFVKESKQDESGMPNNRFLAERTGGTYSTLKVQPAELEDSGVYFCASSPDRSDTQYFGPGTRLTVL.

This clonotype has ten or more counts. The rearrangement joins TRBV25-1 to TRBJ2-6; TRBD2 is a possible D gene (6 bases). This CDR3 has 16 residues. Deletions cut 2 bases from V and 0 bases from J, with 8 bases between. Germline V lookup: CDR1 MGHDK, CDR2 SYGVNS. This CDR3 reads CASSEPGVSGANVLTF. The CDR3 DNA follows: TGTGCCAGCAGTGAACCGGGGGTCTCTGGGGCCAACGTCCTGACTTTC.

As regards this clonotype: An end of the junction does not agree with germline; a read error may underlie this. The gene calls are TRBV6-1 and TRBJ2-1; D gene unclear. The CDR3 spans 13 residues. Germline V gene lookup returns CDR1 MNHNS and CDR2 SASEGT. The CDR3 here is CANSEGRGNEQFF. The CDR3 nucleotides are TGTGCCAACAGTGAAGGAAGAGGCAATGAGCAGTTCTTC.

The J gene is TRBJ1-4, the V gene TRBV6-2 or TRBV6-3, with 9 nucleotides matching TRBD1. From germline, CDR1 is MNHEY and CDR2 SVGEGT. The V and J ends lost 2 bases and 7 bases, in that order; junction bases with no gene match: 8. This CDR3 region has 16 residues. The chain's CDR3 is CASSYPTGTGSEKLFF. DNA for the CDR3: TGTGCCAGCAGTTACCCGACCGGGACAGGGAGTGAAAAACTGTTTTTT.

The CDR3 DNA follows: TGTGCCAGCAGTGAAGGGTCGGGACAGCTGAACACTGAAGCTTTCTTT. Translating it yields CASSEGSGQLNTEAFF. V and J are TRBV2 and TRBJ1-1; TRBD1 agrees at 7 bases. The length of the CDR3 is 16 residues. The germline CDR1 and CDR2 sequences are SNHLY and FYNNEI. V lost 1 base and J lost 0; bases outside the gene matches: 5.

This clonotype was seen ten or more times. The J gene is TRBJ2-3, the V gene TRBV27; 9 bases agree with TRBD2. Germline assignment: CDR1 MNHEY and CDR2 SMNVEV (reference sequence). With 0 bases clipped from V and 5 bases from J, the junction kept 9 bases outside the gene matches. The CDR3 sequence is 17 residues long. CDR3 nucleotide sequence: TGTGCCAGCAGTTTATCATGGCTAGCGGGGTCAAGAGATACGCAGTATTTT. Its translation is CASSLSWLAGSRDTQYF.

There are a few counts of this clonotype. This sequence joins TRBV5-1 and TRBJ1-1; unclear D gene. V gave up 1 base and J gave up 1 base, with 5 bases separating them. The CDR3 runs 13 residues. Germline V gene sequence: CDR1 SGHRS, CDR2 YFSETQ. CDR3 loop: CASSLWTNTEAFF. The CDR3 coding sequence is TGCGCCAGCAGCTTGTGGACGAACACTGAAGCTTTCTTT.

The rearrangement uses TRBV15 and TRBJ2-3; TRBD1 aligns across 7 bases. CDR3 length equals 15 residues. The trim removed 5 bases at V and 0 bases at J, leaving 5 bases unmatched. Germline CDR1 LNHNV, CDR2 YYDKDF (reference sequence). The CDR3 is CATSREGQSTDTQYF. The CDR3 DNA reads TGTGCCACCAGCCGTGAGGGACAGAGCACAGATACGCAGTATTTT.

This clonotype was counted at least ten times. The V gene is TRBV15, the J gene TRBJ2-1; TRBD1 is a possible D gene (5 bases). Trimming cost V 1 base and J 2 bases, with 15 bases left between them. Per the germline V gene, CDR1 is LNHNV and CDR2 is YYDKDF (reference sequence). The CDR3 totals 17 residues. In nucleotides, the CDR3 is TGTGCCACCAGCAGAGCCCAGGGTAGTCGGGCCTACAATGAGCAGTTCTTC. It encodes CATSRAQGSRAYNEQFF.

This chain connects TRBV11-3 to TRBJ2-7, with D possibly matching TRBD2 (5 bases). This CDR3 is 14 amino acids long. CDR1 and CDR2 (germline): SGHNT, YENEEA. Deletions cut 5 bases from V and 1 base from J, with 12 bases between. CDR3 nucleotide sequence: TGTGCCAGCAGCCCCGGGGAATATTCCTACGAGCAGTACTTC. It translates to CASSPGEYSYEQYF.